This passage covers 13 T cell receptor beta chains from one sample sequenced in a study of vaccination effects on CD4 cells after COVID-19. Generated by immunoSEQ multiplex PCR, the TCRdb table keeps only in-frame clones and is missing some. Here the sample spans 25,000 to 40,000 clones, roughly 67% being singletons. ViraFEST used viral peptide pools to expand antigen-specific CD4+ T cells before sequencing. Culture lasted around eleven days before CD4+ T cell isolation. As their vaccination, participants received two doses of either BNT162b2 or mRNA-1273. Their antigen targets remain unknown. The source was CD4+ T cells from PBMCs cultured with SARS-CoV-2 spike peptides, collected after COVID-19 vaccination. All receptors come from a human donor who received a COVID-19 vaccine.

This chain joins TRBV29-1 and TRBJ2-7; 7 bases align to TRBD1. Losses at the gene ends were 6 bases for V and 6 bases for J; bases not matched to a gene: 11. Per the germline V gene, CDR1 is SQVTM and CDR2 is ANQGSEA. This CDR3 contains 13 residues. CDR3 region: CSVSGQEGGEQYF. The CDR3 DNA follows: TGCAGCGTAAGCGGACAGGAAGGAGGCGAGCAGTACTTC.

The J gene is TRBJ2-5, the V gene TRBV5-1; 10 bases are a match to TRBD2. After removal of 0 bases from V and 3 bases from J, the junction contained 8 bases not matched to a gene. Germline CDR1 reads SGHRS; CDR2 reads YFSETQ. The CDR3 runs 17 residues. The CDR3: CASSLVLAGGPEETQYF. CDR3 bases: TGCGCCAGCAGCTTGGTATTAGCGGGGGGTCCGGAAGAGACCCAGTACTTC.

J is TRBJ2-7 and V is TRBV5-1; D is perhaps TRBD2 (6 bases). Germline-derived CDR1 and CDR2 are SGHRS and YFSETQ. The CDR3 consists of 14 residues. Trimming took 1 base from V and 3 from J, leaving 11 bases between them. The CDR3: CASSLSWRGYEQYF. The CDR3 DNA sequence: TGCGCCAGCAGCTTGAGTTGGAGGGGCTACGAGCAGTACTTC.

The chain joins TRBV27 to TRBJ1-6; D possibly corresponds to TRBD1 (5 bases). The V end was cut by 3 bases, the J end by 10 bases, with 16 bases between. CDR3 length: 15 residues. Germline lookup yields CDR1 MNHEY and CDR2 SMNVEV (reference sequence). CDR3 DNA sequence: TGTGCCAGCAGTTTTATAGGGGCGATTAACTCACCCCTCCACTTT. Translation gives CASSFIGAINSPLHF.

The genes are TRBV11-3 and TRBJ2-2; D not certain. CDR3 length equals 13 residues. V was clipped by 5 bases and J by 5 bases, with 9 bases between them. CDR1 is SGHNT and CDR2 is YENEEA in the germline V gene. The DNA of the CDR3 is TGTGCCAGCAGCCCGGCTCCTACCGGGGAGCTGTTTTTT. Its protein product is CASSPAPTGELFF.

The chain carries TRBV9 and TRBJ2-1; tentatively, D is TRBD2 (6 bases). Trimming took off 0 bases at V and 1 base at J, with 11 bases between the two ends. Germline-derived CDR1 and CDR2 are SGDLS and YYNGEE. This CDR3 has 16 residues. The CDR3 coding sequence is TGTGCCAGCAGCGTAGGAGCGGCGGGATCCTACAATGAGCAGTTCTTC. This sequence encodes CASSVGAAGSYNEQFF.

The J gene is TRBJ2-1, the V gene TRBV6-2 or TRBV6-3; TRBD2 agrees at 15 bases. Germline loops: CDR1 MNHEY, CDR2 SVGEGT. CDR3 size: 15 residues. J lost 13 bases, V lost 0 bases, and 4 bases had no gene match. The CDR3 sequence is CASSYSRTSGGAQFF. In DNA form, the CDR3 reads TGTGCCAGCAGTTACTCCAGGACTAGCGGGGGGGCCCAGTTCTTC.

CDR3 coding DNA: TGTGCCAGCTCACCGAGCCCCCCCGGGACAGGGGCCTCCTACGAGCAGTACTTC. Its translation: CASSPSPPGTGASYEQYF. The J gene is TRBJ2-7, the V gene TRBV18; 10 bases match TRBD1. Germline values: CDR1 KGHSH, CDR2 LQKENI. With V trimmed by 3 bases and J by 0 bases, 11 bases remained unmatched. The CDR3 has 18 amino acids.

This rearrangement joins TRBV2 to TRBJ1-5; a possible D gene is TRBD1 (5 bases). Trimming took off 4 bases at V and 0 bases at J, with 10 bases between the two ends. This CDR3 spans 15 amino acids. CDR1 and CDR2 from the germline V gene are SNHLY and FYNNEI. CDR3 coding DNA: TGTGCCAGCAGTGGGGGACTGAGTAGCAATCAGCCCCAGCATTTT. It codes for CASSGGLSSNQPQHF.

The V and J genes are TRBV12-5 and TRBJ1-6, with D possibly being TRBD1 (5 bases). The CDR3 covers 13 residues. With 6 bases removed from V and 10 bases from J, the gap between germline ends came to 13 bases. Germline CDR1 is LGHNT and CDR2 is FRNRAP. This CDR3 is CASGGQGESPLHF. CDR3 bases: TGTGCTAGTGGGGGTCAGGGAGAATCACCCCTCCACTTT.

This chain joins TRBV12-2 and TRBJ2-3; the table's D call, TRBD2, has no DNA check behind it. TRBV12-2 counts as a pseudogene. The CDR3 length is 14 residues. CDR3 amino acids: CAPAEGEVPDTQYF. CDR3 DNA sequence: TGTGCCCCCGCAGAGGGAGAGGTTCCAGATACGCAGTATTTT.

This chain links TRBV29-1 with TRBJ1-5; D unclear. Trimming shortened V by 0 bases and J by 0 bases, and 3 bases separated the two germline ends. Germline V gene sequence: CDR1 SQVTM, CDR2 ANQGSEA. This CDR3 has 13 residues. The CDR3 is CSVEEDSNQPQHF. The CDR3 DNA reads TGCAGCGTTGAAGAGGATAGCAATCAGCCCCAGCATTTT. The full variable domain, with the rest looked up from reference TRBV29-1 and TRBJ1-5, is SAVISQKPSRDICQRGTSLTIQCQVDSQVTMMFWYRQQPGQSLTLIATANQGSEATYESGFVIDKFPISRPNLTFSTLTVSNMSPEDSSIYLCSVEEDSNQPQHFGDGTRLSIL.

The V gene is TRBV6-5, the J gene TRBJ2-3; 10 nucleotides match TRBD2. J gave up 4 bases and V 6 bases, and 7 bases lay outside the gene matches. The CDR3 runs 15 residues. CDR1 MNHEY and CDR2 SVGAGI come from the germline V gene. The CDR3 here is CASSSTAGGSDTQYF. The CDR3 nucleotides read TGTGCCAGCAGCTCGACAGCGGGAGGGTCAGATACGCAGTATTTT.